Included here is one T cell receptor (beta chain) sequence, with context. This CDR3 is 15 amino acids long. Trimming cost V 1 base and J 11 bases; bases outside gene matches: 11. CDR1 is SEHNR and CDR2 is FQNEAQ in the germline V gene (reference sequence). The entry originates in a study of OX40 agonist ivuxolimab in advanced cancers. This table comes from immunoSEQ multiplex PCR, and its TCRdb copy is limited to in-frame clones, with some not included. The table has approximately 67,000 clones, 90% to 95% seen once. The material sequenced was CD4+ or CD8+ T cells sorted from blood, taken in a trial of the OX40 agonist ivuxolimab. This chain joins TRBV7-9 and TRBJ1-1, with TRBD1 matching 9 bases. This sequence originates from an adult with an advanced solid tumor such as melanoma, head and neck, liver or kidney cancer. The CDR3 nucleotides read TGTGCCAGCAGCTTAGAAGGACAGGGGCAACGCGATGCTTTCTTT. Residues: CASSLEGQGQRDAFF.